What follows are 23 T cell receptor beta chains derived from one specimen sequenced in a study of blood T cell repertoires in COVID-19. The method was immunoSEQ multiplex PCR; TCRdb's version includes in-frame clones alone and lacks a portion of them. The sample records about 150,000 clones, 80% being singletons. Material for sequencing was peripheral blood. These receptors all come from a man in his 60s with acute or convalescent COVID-19.

The CDR3 DNA reads as TGTGCCAGCAGTGGGGGAGGACTAGTAGAGACCCAGTACTTC. This translates into CASSGGGLVETQYF. The chain has TRBV2 and TRBJ2-5; 7 positions agree with TRBD2. CDR1 and CDR2 from the germline V gene are SNHLY and FYNNEI. V shed 4 bases and J 4 bases; nucleotides not matched to a gene: 6. The CDR3 is 14 residues long.

This chain joins TRBV13 and TRBJ1-1; 9 bases match TRBD1. V trimming: 5 bases; J trimming: 5 bases; junction bases outside the gene matches: 12. The germline V gene has CDR1 PRHDT and CDR2 FYEKMQ (reference sequence). The CDR3 is 16 amino acids. In DNA form, the CDR3 reads TGTGCCAGCAGCCGATGGGCCGGGACAGGGATTACTGAAGCTTTCTTT. Protein: CASSRWAGTGITEAFF.

J is TRBJ1-2 and V is TRBV25-1; unclear D gene. In germline, CDR1 is MGHDK, CDR2 SYGVNS. Trimming took off 7 bases at V and 1 base at J, with 4 bases between the two ends. The CDR3 has 11 residues. DNA of the CDR3: TGTGCCAGCACCGGTAACTATGGCTACACCTTC. Protein sequence: CASTGNYGYTF.

This clone was detected a few times. V gene TRBV18 combines with J gene TRBJ2-2; tentative D call: TRBD1 (6 bases). Germline values: CDR1 KGHSH, CDR2 LQKENI. Trimming stripped 3 bases from V and 0 bases from J, with 17 bases between. This CDR3 has 18 amino acids. The CDR3: CASSPRGPRASNTGELFF. In nucleotides, the CDR3 is TGTGCCAGCTCACCCAGGGGTCCCAGGGCGTCGAACACCGGGGAGCTGTTTTTT.

This clone was counted a single time. The genes are TRBV5-6 and TRBJ2-7, with 8 bases lining up with TRBD1. J was trimmed by 1 base and V by 4 bases; bases with no gene match: 10. Germline CDR1 and CDR2: SGHDT and YYEEEE. The CDR3 totals 16 residues. The CDR3 here is CASSLLWGQASYEQYF. The CDR3, as DNA: TGTGCCAGCAGCCTCCTATGGGGACAGGCATCCTACGAGCAGTACTTC.

This clone was observed a single time. The sample contains more than one DNA sequence encoding this CDR3. This chain uses TRBV6-5 with TRBJ1-1; possibly TRBD1 for D (5 bases). Trimming took off 3 bases at V and 1 base at J, with 9 bases between the two ends. The CDR3 consists of 14 residues. The V gene's germline CDR1 is MNHEY and CDR2 SVGAGI. CDR3 region: CASSYGAANTEAFF. The CDR3 DNA is TGTGCCAGCAGTTATGGGGCGGCGAACACTGAAGCTTTCTTT.

V is TRBV29-1 and J is TRBJ1-2; 9 nucleotides agree with TRBD1. The CDR3 consists of 14 residues. In germline, CDR1 is SQVTM, CDR2 ANQGSEA. V shed 7 bases, J shed 4 bases, and the junction held 10 bases outside the gene matches. The CDR3 nucleotides are TGCAGCGCGGTACAGGGGGCGGAAGCCTATGGCTACACCTTC. This encodes CSAVQGAEAYGYTF. Full variable domain (remainder filled in from reference TRBV29-1 and TRBJ1-2): SAVISQKPSRDICQRGTSLTIQCQVDSQVTMMFWYRQQPGQSLTLIATANQGSEATYESGFVIDKFPISRPNLTFSTLTVSNMSPEDSSIYLCSAVQGAEAYGYTFGSGTRLTVV.

V usage is TRBV5-1 and J usage is TRBJ2-1, with 8 nucleotides matching TRBD2. The CDR3 covers 14 residues. CDR1 is SGHRS, CDR2 YFSETQ, per germline. Unmatched junction bases numbered 12, after V lost 10 bases and J lost 6 bases. The CDR3 loop is CAPFCGRIANEQFF. The CDR3, as DNA: TGCGCCCCCTTTTGCGGGAGGATAGCCAATGAGCAGTTCTTC.

To note about this clone: A read error may produce the germline difference seen at one junction end. The chain employs TRBV7-7 and TRBJ2-7; 8 nucleotides line up with TRBD1. Germline V gene sequence: CDR1 SSHAT, CDR2 FNYEAQ (reference sequence). The CDR3 contains 14 residues. The CDR3 reads CASSKDRGSYEQYF. CDR3 coding DNA: TGTGCTAGCAGCAAAGACAGGGGCTCCTACGAGCAGTACTTC.

This chain uses TRBV29-1 with TRBJ1-2; 9 bases are shared with TRBD1. The CDR3 contains 13 residues. The germline V gene has CDR1 SQVTM and CDR2 ANQGSEA. J was trimmed by 7 bases and V by 1 base; bases with no gene match: 4. The CDR3 sequence: CSVEGQGEVGYTF. The CDR3 bases are TGCAGCGTTGAAGGACAGGGGGAGGTTGGCTACACCTTC. Full variable domain (rest looked up from reference TRBV29-1 and TRBJ1-2): SAVISQKPSRDICQRGTSLTIQCQVDSQVTMMFWYRQQPGQSLTLIATANQGSEATYESGFVIDKFPISRPNLTFSTLTVSNMSPEDSSIYLCSVEGQGEVGYTFGSGTRLTVV.

The chain joins TRBV11-2 to TRBJ2-2; tentatively, D is TRBD2 (5 bases). Trimming shortened V by 5 bases and J by 0 bases, and 10 bases separated the two germline ends. The CDR3 is 15 residues long. From germline, CDR1 is SGHAT and CDR2 FQNNGV. CDR3 residues: CASSRGRSNTGELFF. CDR3 bases: TGTGCCAGCAGCCGCGGGCGTTCGAACACCGGGGAGCTGTTTTTT.

V usage is TRBV7-2 and J usage is TRBJ1-2; TRBD1 agrees at 7 bases. Trimming took 1 base from V and 0 from J; bases not matched to a gene: 2. Germline CDR1 and CDR2: SGHTA and FQGNSA. The CDR3 has 15 residues. In DNA form, the CDR3 reads TGTGCCAGCAGCTTAGGACAGGGTACTAACTATGGCTACACCTTC. Amino acid sequence: CASSLGQGTNYGYTF.

The rearrangement links TRBV19 to TRBJ1-4; 7 bases agree with TRBD1. The CDR3 is 15 amino acids. CDR1 LNHDA and CDR2 SQIVND come from the germline V gene (reference sequence). V lost 5 bases, J lost 7 bases, and 10 bases stayed unmatched. The CDR3, as DNA: TGTGCCAGTAGTCCAACGACAGGGATTGGTGAAAAACTGTTTTTT. Translation: CASSPTTGIGEKLFF.

The gene calls are TRBV5-4 and TRBJ2-5; D possibly corresponds to TRBD2 (7 bases). V was shortened by 6 bases and J by 2 bases, with 14 bases between the two germline ends. Germline-derived CDR1 and CDR2 are SGHNT and YYREEE (reference sequence). The CDR3 loop spans 14 amino acids. CDR3 nucleotide sequence: TGTGCCAGCACTCCCGCGGGGGCTCAAGAGACCCAGTACTTC. It specifies CASTPAGAQETQYF.

V usage is TRBV29-1 and J usage is TRBJ2-5, with D maybe TRBD1 (7 bases). V was cut by 4 bases and J by 2 bases, with 11 bases left in between. Germline V gives CDR1 SQVTM, CDR2 ANQGSEA. This CDR3 has 13 residues. The CDR3 loop reads CSVARGVQETQYF. Written as DNA, the CDR3 is TGCAGCGTTGCCAGGGGGGTTCAAGAGACCCAGTACTTC.

The V call is TRBV7-2, the J call TRBJ1-2; 7 bases agree with TRBD1. CDR1 and CDR2 (germline): SGHTA, FQGNSA. The CDR3 has 15 amino acids. V was pared by 4 bases and J by 2 bases, with 7 bases of the junction left unmatched. Written as DNA, the CDR3 is TGTGCCAGCAGCTCCTACGGGACAGACAACTATGGCTACACCTTC. Translated, it gives CASSSYGTDNYGYTF.

The sample holds a few counts of this clone. The rearrangement joins TRBV6-5 to TRBJ1-1; D is unresolved. This CDR3 contains 14 residues. Per germline, CDR1 MNHEY and CDR2 SVGAGI. V was pared by 3 bases and J by 1 base, with 9 bases between. The CDR3 spells CASSYGLRNTEAFF. The CDR3 DNA follows: TGTGCCAGCAGTTATGGACTTAGGAACACTGAAGCTTTCTTT.

The rearrangement uses TRBV5-8 and TRBJ2-5; TRBD1 matches at 10 bases. V gave up 2 bases and J gave up 7 bases; unmatched junction bases: 5. Germline lookup yields CDR1 SGHTS and CDR2 YDEGEE. The CDR3 totals 14 residues. The CDR3 region has the DNA TGTGCCAGCAGCTTTCCCGGGACAGGGGTGACCCAGTACTTC. Protein product: CASSFPGTGVTQYF.

The chain recombines TRBV12-3 or TRBV12-4 with TRBJ1-5; a possible D gene is TRBD1 (6 bases). Trimming took off 5 bases at V and 7 bases at J, with 9 bases between the two ends. This CDR3 contains 12 residues. CDR3 bases: TGTGCCAGCAGTAACCAGGGGCAGCCCCAGCATTTT. This gives the protein CASSNQGQPQHF.

The rearrangement uses TRBV12-3 or TRBV12-4 and TRBJ2-1, with 7 bases that match TRBD1. Trimming at V came to 6 bases and at J to 10 bases, leaving 6 bases not matched to a gene. The CDR3 extends over 12 amino acids. The CDR3 DNA sequence: TGTGCCAGCAGCCGAACAGGGGTCGAGCAGTTCTTC. It yields the protein CASSRTGVEQFF.

This chain uses TRBV4-2 with TRBJ2-3, with 11 bases lining up with TRBD2. Germline V CDR1 and CDR2: LGHNA, YNFKEQ. Unmatched junction bases numbered 6, after V lost 2 bases and J lost 5 bases. The CDR3 sequence is 16 residues long. Here the CDR3 reads CASSQSGTSGVDTQYF. The DNA for the CDR3 is TGTGCCAGCAGCCAAAGCGGGACTAGCGGTGTAGATACGCAGTATTTT.

This chain uses TRBV6-1 with TRBJ2-5; no clear D gene. This CDR3 is built from 11 residues. Germline V lookup: CDR1 MNHNS, CDR2 SASEGT. The V gene lost 2 bases and the J gene lost 9 bases, with 7 bases spanning the gap. Here the CDR3 reads CASSEPTAQYF. CDR3 sequence (DNA): TGTGCCAGCAGTGAACCTACGGCCCAGTACTTC.

This clone showed up just a few times. This CDR3 reads CASTPWTGGSHEQYF. As DNA, the CDR3 is TGTGCCAGCACCCCCTGGACAGGGGGGTCACACGAGCAGTACTTC. This sequence joins TRBV6-2 or TRBV6-3 and TRBJ2-7; 10 bases are shared with TRBD1. CDR3 length equals 15 residues. The V and J ends lost 7 bases and 5 bases, in that order; junction bases with no gene match: 11. Germline V CDR1 and CDR2: MNHEY, SVGEGT.